This TCR beta chain derives from a study of PD-L1 blockade in urothelial cancer. Study overall: Median blood clonality was around 0.08, with about 86,000 unique TCRs.

Time point in this sample: peripheral blood 6 weeks after treatment start. Deletions cut 4 bases from V and 0 bases from J, with 14 bases between. Germline lookup yields CDR1 SGHRS and CDR2 YFSETQ. The length of the CDR3 is 16 residues. Method: immunoSEQ multiplex PCR; TCRdb's copy keeps in-frame clones and lacks some. The table lists 50,000 to 55,000 clones, about 88% of them singletons, with 2.4% in the top ten. The chain has TRBV5-1 and TRBJ1-3; D might be TRBD1 (6 bases). The source of this sequence is a man aged 55 to 70 with urothelial cancer. This material consisted of PBMCs, taken around atezolizumab (anti-PD-L1) treatment. CDR3 sequence: CASSRLGQTSGNTIYF. The CDR3 DNA follows: TGCGCCAGCAGCCGCCTCGGACAGACCTCTGGAAACACCATATATTTT.